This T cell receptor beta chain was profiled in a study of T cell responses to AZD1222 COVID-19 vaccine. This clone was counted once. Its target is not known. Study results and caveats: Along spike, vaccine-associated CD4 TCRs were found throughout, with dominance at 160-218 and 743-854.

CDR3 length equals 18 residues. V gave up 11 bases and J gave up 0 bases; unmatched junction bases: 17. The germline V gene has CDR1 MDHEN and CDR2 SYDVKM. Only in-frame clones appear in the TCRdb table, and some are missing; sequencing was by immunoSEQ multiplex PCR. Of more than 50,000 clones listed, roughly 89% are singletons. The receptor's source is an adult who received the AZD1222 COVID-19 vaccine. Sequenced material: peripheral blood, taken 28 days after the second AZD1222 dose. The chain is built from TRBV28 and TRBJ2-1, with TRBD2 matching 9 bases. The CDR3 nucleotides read TGTGCCGCCCTTAGGATCAGCGGGAGGTCCTCCTCCTACAATGAGCAGTTCTTC. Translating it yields CAALRISGRSSSYNEQFF. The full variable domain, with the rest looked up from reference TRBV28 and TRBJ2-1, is DVKVTQSSRYLVKRTGEKVFLECVQDMDHENMFWYRQDPGLGLRLIYFSYDVKMKEKGDIPEGYSVSREKKERFSLILESASTNQTSMYLCAALRISGRSSSYNEQFFGPGTRLTVL.